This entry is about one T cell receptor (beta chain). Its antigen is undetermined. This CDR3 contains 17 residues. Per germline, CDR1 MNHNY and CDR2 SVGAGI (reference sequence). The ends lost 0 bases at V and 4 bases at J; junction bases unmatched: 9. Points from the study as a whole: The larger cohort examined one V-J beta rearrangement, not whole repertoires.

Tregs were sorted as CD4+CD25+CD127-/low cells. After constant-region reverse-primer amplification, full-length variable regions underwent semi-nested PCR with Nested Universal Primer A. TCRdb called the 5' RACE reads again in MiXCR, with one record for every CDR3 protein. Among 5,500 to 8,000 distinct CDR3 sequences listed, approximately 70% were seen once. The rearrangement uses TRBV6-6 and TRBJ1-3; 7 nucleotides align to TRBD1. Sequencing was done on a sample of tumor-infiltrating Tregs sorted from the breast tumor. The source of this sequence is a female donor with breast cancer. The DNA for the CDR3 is TGTGCCAGCAGTTACTCGGACACGACAGGGCCCGGAAACACCATATATTTT. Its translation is CASSYSDTTGPGNTIYF.